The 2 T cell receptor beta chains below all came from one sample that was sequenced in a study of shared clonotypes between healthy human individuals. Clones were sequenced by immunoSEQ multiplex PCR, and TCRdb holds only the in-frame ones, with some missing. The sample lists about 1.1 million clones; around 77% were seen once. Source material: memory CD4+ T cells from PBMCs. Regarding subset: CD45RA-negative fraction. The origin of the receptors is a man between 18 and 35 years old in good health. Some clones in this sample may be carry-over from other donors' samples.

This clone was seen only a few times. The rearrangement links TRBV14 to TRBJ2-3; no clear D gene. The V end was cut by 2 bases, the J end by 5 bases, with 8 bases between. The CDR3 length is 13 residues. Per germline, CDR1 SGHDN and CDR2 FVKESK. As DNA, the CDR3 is TGTGCCAGCAGCCAACAGCCCCGAGATACGCAGTATTTT. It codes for CASSQQPRDTQYF.

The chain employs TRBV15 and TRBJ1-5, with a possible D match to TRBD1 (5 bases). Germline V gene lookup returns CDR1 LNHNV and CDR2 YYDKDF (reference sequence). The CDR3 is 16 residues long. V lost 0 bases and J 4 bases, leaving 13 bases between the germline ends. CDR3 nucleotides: TGTGCCACCAGCAGAGAGGTTGGGGCCCGAAATCAGCCCCAGCATTTT. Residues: CATSREVGARNQPQHF.